This T cell receptor beta chain was sequenced for a study of blood T cell repertoires in COVID-19. Across the whole study: The cDNA or gDNA used as material had been derived from T cells, B-cell-depleted T cells, or PBMCs.

Per germline, CDR1 KGHDR and CDR2 SFDVKD. The CDR3 extends over 12 amino acids. V was clipped by 5 bases and J by 0 bases, with 2 bases between them. Assay used: immunoSEQ multiplex PCR; TCRdb lists only in-frame clones, some missing. The sample contains over 200,000 clones, around 90% of which appear only once. This chain connects TRBV24-1 to TRBJ2-3, with D unresolved. Sequenced sample: peripheral blood. The origin of this receptor is a woman aged 30 to 39 with acute or convalescent COVID-19. CDR3 sequence reads: CATSASTDTQYF. In DNA form, the CDR3 reads TGTGCCACCAGTGCAAGCACAGATACGCAGTATTTT.